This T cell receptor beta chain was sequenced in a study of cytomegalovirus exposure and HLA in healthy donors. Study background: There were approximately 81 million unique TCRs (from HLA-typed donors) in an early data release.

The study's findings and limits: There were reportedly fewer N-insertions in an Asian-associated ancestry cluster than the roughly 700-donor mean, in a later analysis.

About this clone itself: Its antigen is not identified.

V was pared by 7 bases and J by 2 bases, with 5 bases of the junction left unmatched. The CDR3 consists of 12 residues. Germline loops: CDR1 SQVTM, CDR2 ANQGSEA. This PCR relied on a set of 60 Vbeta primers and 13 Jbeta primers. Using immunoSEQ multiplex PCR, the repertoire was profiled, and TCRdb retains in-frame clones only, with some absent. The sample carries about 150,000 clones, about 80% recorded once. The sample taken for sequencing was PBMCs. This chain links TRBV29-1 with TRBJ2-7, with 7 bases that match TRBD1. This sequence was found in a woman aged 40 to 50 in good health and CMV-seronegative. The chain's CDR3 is CSARQGTYEQYF. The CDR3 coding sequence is TGCAGCGCCAGACAGGGTACCTACGAGCAGTACTTC.